This record concerns one T cell receptor beta chain sequence. The antigen remains undetermined. The method was immunoSEQ multiplex PCR; TCRdb's version includes in-frame clones alone and lacks a portion of them. The sample comprises about 72,000 clones, over 85% of which are singletons, and around 2.5% rests with the top ten. This sample was included in a study of OX40 agonist ivuxolimab in advanced cancers. As for the study in general: The group had a mean age of about 60 years, ranged from about 23 to 85, and was 82.7% male.

Broader study findings: More expanded clones were found, on average, in CD8+ than in CD4+ T cells. Expanded peripheral T-cell antigen specificity went undetermined. At 0.1 to 3.0 mg/kg and by week 6, CD4+ and CD8+ T cells in the blood had expanded clonally.

Sequenced material: CD4+ or CD8+ T cells sorted from blood, taken in a trial of the OX40 agonist ivuxolimab. The TCR comes from an adult with an advanced solid tumor such as melanoma, head and neck, liver or kidney cancer.

The CDR3 is CASSPRVTASGNTIYF. The CDR3 DNA sequence: TGCGCCAGCAGCCCTCGGGTGACGGCCTCTGGAAACACCATATATTTT. The V call is TRBV4-1, the J call TRBJ1-3; D is unclear. The CDR3 runs to 16 residues. V lost 4 bases and J lost 0, with 13 bases in between. The germline gives CDR1 MGHRA, CDR2 YSYEKL.